Below, 6 T cell receptor beta chains from the same sample are listed, as sequenced in a study of blood T cells in healthy people across ages (dated by TCRdb to between 2014 and 2017). Preparation of the library involved 5' RACE. This sample was sequenced with an Illumina HiSeq 2500. The second PCR ran for roughly 6 to 11 cycles and used a J-beta primer mix along with a sample-barcoded 5' primer. TCRdb reprocessing: public reads trimmed at Q25 with fastp, clones called with MiXCR, in-frame beta chains kept. Rows merge per CDR3 protein into single entries with the most common DNA and genes. In all, the sample holds about 1.5 million distinct CDR3 sequences, and roughly two fifths of those were seen once. 4% of the sample rests with the top ten. Sequencing used blood. Receptor source: a woman under 30 in good health.

The V call is TRBV18, the J call TRBJ1-2, with 7 bases lining up with TRBD1. The CDR3 is 13 amino acids. With V trimmed by 3 bases and J by 8 bases, 6 bases remained unmatched. Germline CDR1 is KGHSH and CDR2 is LQKENI. The CDR3 here is CASSPTGSEGYTF. DNA of the CDR3: TGTGCCAGCTCACCGACAGGGAGCGAGGGCTACACCTTC.

This clonotype was recorded many times. The gene calls are TRBV28 and TRBJ2-1; no reliable D call. The germline V gene has CDR1 MDHEN and CDR2 SYDVKM. The V end lost 4 bases, the J end lost 8 bases, and 18 bases lay between the germline ends. This CDR3 is built from 15 residues. As DNA, the CDR3 is TGTGCCAGCAGTTCTCTTCCTCGAGTCTGGGATGAGCAGTTCTTC. It is translated as CASSSLPRVWDEQFF.

The chain joins TRBV7-9 to TRBJ1-2, with TRBD1 identical over 7 bases. The CDR3 length is 13 residues. Per germline, CDR1 SEHNR and CDR2 FQNEAQ (reference sequence). The V gene end was trimmed by 5 bases and the J gene end by 8 bases; junction bases not matched to a gene: 8. In DNA form, the CDR3 reads TGTGCCAGCAGCCAAAACAGGGGCGGAGGCTACACCTTC. This codes for CASSQNRGGGYTF. Together with reference TRBV7-9 and TRBJ1-2, the CDR3 gives the full variable domain: DTGVSQNPRHKITKRGQNVTFRCDPISEHNRLYWYRQTLGQGPEFLTYFQNEAQLEKSRLLSDRFSAERPKGSFSTLEIQRTEQGDSAMYLCASSQNRGGGYTFGSGTRLTVV.

A few counts support this clonotype. The chain is built from TRBV3-1 and TRBJ2-7; D unclear. V was pared by 1 base and J by 1 base, with 8 bases between. Germline CDR1 is LGHDT and CDR2 is YNNKEL (reference sequence). The CDR3 runs 14 residues. The CDR3 nucleotides read TGTGCCAGCAGCCAAGTATACCCTTCCTACGAGCAGTACTTC. Its protein product is CASSQVYPSYEQYF.

The CDR3 region is CASSPMGGSEAFF. In DNA, the CDR3 is TGTGCCAGCAGCCCCATGGGGGGGTCTGAAGCTTTCTTT. The rearrangement uses TRBV14 and TRBJ1-1; the D gene is possibly TRBD1 (5 bases). Germline CDR1 SGHDN, CDR2 FVKESK. CDR3 length: 13 amino acids. V lost 4 bases to trimming and J lost 6 bases, with 12 bases between them.

The genes are TRBV6-5 and TRBJ2-3; D gene uncertain. V lost 6 bases to trimming and J lost 6 bases, with 10 bases between them. The CDR3 spans 12 residues. Per germline, CDR1 MNHEY and CDR2 SVGAGI. The CDR3 DNA is TGTGCCAGCAGCAACACTAAGGATACGCAGTATTTT. Translated: CASSNTKDTQYF.